Sequencing of this T cell receptor beta chain was carried out in a study of breast tumors, draining lymph nodes, adjacent tissues. Axillary draining lymph nodes of breast cancer patients supplied the node samples. The V gene's germline CDR1 is SGHAT and CDR2 FQNNGV. V was clipped by 5 bases and J by 7 bases, with 17 bases between them. This CDR3 comprises 14 residues. TCRdb reanalysed the multiplex PCR reads using MiXCR and keeps one entry per CDR3 protein. Of about 200,000 distinct CDR3 sequences detected, approximately 33% appear once; the ten largest clones hold roughly 4.3%. Comment on this clonotype: The target antigen is unknown.

Study findings and constraints: Luminal-like breast cancer showed significantly greater tumor-nontumor repertoire similarity than basal-like breast cancer did. Tumor TCR diversity was below lymph nodes but above nontumor tissue.

Sequenced: axillary lymph node tissue. This chain connects TRBV11-2 to TRBJ2-5, with D possibly called TRBD1 or TRBD2 (7 bases each). The sequence derives from a female donor with breast cancer. Some clones in this sample may be carry-over from other donors' samples. For the CDR3, the DNA is TGTGCCAGCAGCCAGCGGGACAGTCAATTGACCCAGTACTTC. Its translation is CASSQRDSQLTQYF.